Each of the 29 T cell receptor beta chains below was sequenced from the same sample in a study of technical replicates of blood from a few donors. The data were produced by immunoSEQ multiplex PCR, yet TCRdb's version contains in-frame clones alone and is incomplete. In the table there are 70,000 to 95,000 clones, more than 85% of which are singletons. Sequencing was carried out using T cells isolated from PBMCs. These receptors all come from a human donor in good health. Some clones in this sample may be carry-over from other donors' samples.

V gene TRBV7-9 combines with J gene TRBJ2-1; D is unresolved. CDR1 is SEHNR, CDR2 FQNEAQ, per germline (reference sequence). V was pared by 1 base and J by 4 bases, with 5 bases between. The CDR3 totals 13 residues. The DNA of the CDR3 is TGTGCCAGCAGCTTAGGGCAGTACAATGAGCAGTTCTTC. This encodes CASSLGQYNEQFF. Full variable domain (outside the CDR3, taken from reference TRBV7-9 and TRBJ2-1): DTGVSQNPRHKITKRGQNVTFRCDPISEHNRLYWYRQTLGQGPEFLTYFQNEAQLEKSRLLSDRFSAERPKGSFSTLEIQRTEQGDSAMYLCASSLGQYNEQFFGPGTRLTVL.

The rearrangement links TRBV5-4 to TRBJ1-2; perhaps TRBD1 as D (5 bases). CDR3 length: 13 amino acids. The germline gives CDR1 SGHNT, CDR2 YYREEE (reference sequence). The V and J ends lost 3 bases and 4 bases respectively, with 10 bases between them. CDR3 in amino acids: CASSSDSLYGYTF. DNA of the CDR3: TGTGCCAGCAGCTCCGACAGCCTCTATGGCTACACCTTC.

The chain combines TRBV6-6 with TRBJ2-1; 8 bases are a match to TRBD1. The germline V gene has CDR1 MNHNY and CDR2 SVGAGI (reference sequence). The CDR3 contains 16 residues. The junction had 10 bases not matched to a gene; V was cut back by 2 bases and J by 7 bases. The DNA of the CDR3 is TGTGCCAGCAGTTACCTGGGACAGGAGAGTAATAATGAGCAGTTCTTC. Translated: CASSYLGQESNNEQFF.

As DNA, the CDR3 is TGTGCCTGGAGGACTACAGGGGCGGGAGGGGGCTACACCTTC. Residues: CAWRTTGAGGGYTF. The chain combines TRBV30 with TRBJ1-2; TRBD1 matches at 7 bases. The CDR3 sequence is 14 residues long. J lost 8 bases, V lost 3 bases, and 12 bases had no gene match. Germline CDR1 reads GTSNPN; CDR2 reads SVGIG (reference sequence).

The gene calls are TRBV6-1 and TRBJ2-5; D unresolved. This CDR3 spans 15 amino acids. V was shortened by 0 bases and J by 7 bases, with 15 bases between the two germline ends. In germline, CDR1 is MNHNS, CDR2 SASEGT. DNA of the CDR3: TGTGCCAGCAGTGAAGCGCTTCGACATTTGGGGACCCAGTACTTC. Amino acids: CASSEALRHLGTQYF.

The chain combines TRBV19 with TRBJ1-1, with D perhaps TRBD1 (5 bases). Germline assignment: CDR1 LNHDA and CDR2 SQIVND (reference sequence). V lost 1 base and J 4 bases, leaving 10 bases between the germline ends. This CDR3 has 14 residues. The CDR3 reads CASSIVQGLTEAFF. In DNA, the CDR3 is TGTGCCAGTAGTATAGTTCAGGGCCTCACTGAAGCTTTCTTT.

The V and J genes are TRBV4-3 and TRBJ2-7, with D possibly TRBD1 on 6 matching bases. The CDR3 has 14 amino acids. Germline V gives CDR1 LGHNA, CDR2 YSLEER. V gave up 5 bases and J gave up 3 bases, with 14 bases separating them. CDR3 DNA sequence: TGCGCCAGCAGCTACCGGGACACTTACTACGAGCAGTACTTC. Translation gives CASSYRDTYYEQYF.

The CDR3 loop reads CASSLDRVGTEAFF. The CDR3 coding sequence is TGTGCCAGCAGCCTGGACAGGGTGGGAACTGAAGCTTTCTTT. The chain links TRBV7-2 to TRBJ1-1; 8 nucleotides agree with TRBD1. The trim removed 5 bases at V and 5 bases at J, leaving 7 bases unmatched. The germline V gene has CDR1 SGHTA and CDR2 FQGNSA. The CDR3 contains 14 residues.

This sequence joins TRBV7-2 and TRBJ2-1; TRBD1 matches at 8 bases. The CDR3 runs to 15 residues. Trimming removed 2 bases from V and 5 bases from J; junction bases left unmatched: 5. Germline-derived CDR1 and CDR2 are SGHTA and FQGNSA. The CDR3 loop is CASSLQGAHHNEQFF. CDR3 coding DNA: TGTGCCAGCAGCTTACAGGGGGCGCACCACAATGAGCAGTTCTTC.

The chain is built from TRBV19 and TRBJ2-6; a possible D gene is TRBD2 (5 bases). Trimming removed 6 bases at V and 0 bases at J, with 9 bases between. In germline, CDR1 is LNHDA, CDR2 SQIVND (reference sequence). CDR3 size: 15 residues. In DNA, the CDR3 is TGTGCCAGTAGGACTATGGGCTCTGGGGCCAACGTCCTGACTTTC. Translating gives CASRTMGSGANVLTF. The entire variable domain, with the rest obtained from reference TRBV19 and TRBJ2-6, is as follows: DGGITQSPKYLFRKEGQNVTLSCEQNLNHDAMYWYRQDPGQGLRLIYYSQIVNDFQKGDIAEGYSVSREKKESFPLTVTSAQKNPTAFYLCASRTMGSGANVLTFGAGSRLTVL.

The chain is built from TRBV10-3 and TRBJ2-7, with D hard to call. V was shortened by 4 bases and J by 2 bases, with 12 bases between the two germline ends. This CDR3 has 14 residues. Germline V gene data show CDR1 as ENHRY and CDR2 as SYGVKD. The CDR3 DNA reads TGTGCCATCAGTGGCACCGGGTCTGCCTACGAGCAGTACTTC. Protein product: CAISGTGSAYEQYF.

The V and J genes are TRBV27 and TRBJ2-6, with 8 bases lining up with TRBD1. CDR1 MNHEY and CDR2 SMNVEV come from the germline V gene (reference sequence). This CDR3 has 17 residues. Trimming took 1 base from V and 2 from J; bases not matched to a gene: 4. The DNA of the CDR3 is TGTGCCAGCAGTTTATGGACAGGGCGGGCTGGGGCCAACGTCCTGACTTTC. This gives the protein CASSLWTGRAGANVLTF.

The V and J genes are TRBV11-2 and TRBJ2-7; TRBD1 is a possible D gene (5 bases). CDR1 and CDR2 from the germline V gene are SGHAT and FQNNGV. V gave up 1 base and J gave up 1 base, with 11 bases separating them. CDR3 length equals 15 residues. The CDR3 here is CASSLVTGASYEQYF. In DNA form, the CDR3 reads TGTGCCAGCAGCTTAGTCACAGGTGCTTCCTACGAGCAGTACTTC.

This rearrangement joins TRBV6-5 to TRBJ1-1; TRBD1 might be the D (6 bases). The CDR3 contains 14 residues. CDR1 and CDR2 (germline): MNHEY, SVGAGI. Trimming removed 6 bases at V and 3 bases at J, with 14 bases between. The CDR3 reads CASSTRGSDTEAFF. As DNA, the CDR3 is TGTGCCAGCAGCACCAGGGGATCGGACACTGAAGCTTTCTTT.

V and J are TRBV7-6 and TRBJ2-7; 8 nucleotides line up with TRBD1. Germline lookup yields CDR1 SGHVS and CDR2 FNYEAQ. V lost 1 base, J lost 6 bases, and 8 bases stayed unmatched. This CDR3 has 15 residues. This CDR3 is CASSLVDREEAEQYF. In nucleotides, the CDR3 is TGTGCCAGCAGCTTAGTGGACAGGGAAGAGGCCGAGCAGTACTTC.

The V gene is TRBV13, the J gene TRBJ2-1; possibly TRBD1 for D (6 bases). Trimming cost V 3 bases and J 6 bases, with 12 bases left between them. The germline CDR1 and CDR2 sequences are PRHDT and FYEKMQ (reference sequence). The CDR3 is made up of 14 amino acids. The CDR3 loop is CASSFPGEINEQFF. CDR3 in DNA: TGTGCCAGCAGCTTCCCAGGGGAGATCAATGAGCAGTTCTTC.

The table lists this clone with a count of one. The chain links TRBV6-1 to TRBJ1-2; D remains ambiguous. Germline V CDR1 and CDR2: MNHNS, SASEGT. The CDR3 length is 13 residues. The V end was cut by 5 bases, the J end by 8 bases, with 15 bases between. The CDR3 spells CASSRASEGGYTF. The CDR3 DNA reads as TGTGCCAGCAGTAGAGCGTCTGAGGGCGGCTACACCTTC.

The chain combines TRBV5-4 with TRBJ2-1; possibly TRBD2 for D (6 bases). The germline V gene has CDR1 SGHNT and CDR2 YYREEE (reference sequence). V was cut by 1 base and J by 4 bases, with 15 bases left in between. The length of the CDR3 is 16 residues. The CDR3 DNA is TGTGCCAGCAGCTTGCGGGTAGCGGCTACTTACAATGAGCAGTTCTTC. Translated: CASSLRVAATYNEQFF.

This chain uses TRBV29-1 with TRBJ2-2; weak D call: TRBD1 (5 bases). V lost 3 bases and J 5 bases, leaving 13 bases between the germline ends. Germline V gives CDR1 SQVTM, CDR2 ANQGSEA. The CDR3 is made up of 14 amino acids. CDR3 in amino acids: CSVDSQGRTGELFF. The CDR3 bases are TGCAGCGTTGATTCTCAGGGAAGAACCGGGGAGCTGTTTTTT.

The gene calls are TRBV6-5 and TRBJ2-2; weak D call: TRBD2 (6 bases). The CDR3 has 11 amino acids. V lost 11 bases to trimming and J lost 4 bases, with 8 bases between them. Germline CDR1 and CDR2: MNHEY and SVGAGI. DNA for the CDR3: TGTGCCGTCGGGGGCACCGGGGAGCTGTTTTTT. Residues: CAVGGTGELFF.

This clone was detected once. V and J are TRBV28 and TRBJ2-1; 8 nucleotides agree with TRBD2. The length of the CDR3 is 15 residues. The V gene end was trimmed by 3 bases and the J gene end by 3 bases; junction bases not matched to a gene: 4. Germline values: CDR1 MDHEN, CDR2 SYDVKM. Here the CDR3 reads CASSFQRENYNEQFF. The CDR3 coding sequence is TGTGCCAGCAGTTTCCAGCGGGAGAACTACAATGAGCAGTTCTTC.

The chain carries TRBV2 and TRBJ2-2; TRBD1 matches 9 bases. The CDR3 contains 16 residues. Germline assignment: CDR1 SNHLY and CDR2 FYNNEI. J lost 3 bases, V lost 5 bases, and 7 bases had no gene match. The DNA of the CDR3 is TGTGCCAGCAGTCTACCCCGGGACAGGGACACCGGGGAGCTGTTTTTT. Translated: CASSLPRDRDTGELFF.

V and J are TRBV4-3 and TRBJ2-1; TRBD2 agrees at 10 bases. V was pared by 3 bases and J by 5 bases, with 1 base of the junction left unmatched. Germline CDR1 reads LGHNA; CDR2 reads YSLEER. The CDR3 covers 14 residues. CDR3 in DNA: TGCGCCAGCAGCCAGCTAGCGGGAGACAATGAGCAGTTCTTC. Translated, it gives CASSQLAGDNEQFF.

The chain joins TRBV19 to TRBJ1-1; 8 bases match TRBD1. The germline V gene has CDR1 LNHDA and CDR2 SQIVND (reference sequence). V lost 2 bases to trimming and J lost 1 base; unmatched junction nucleotides: 3. The CDR3 covers 15 residues. The DNA for the CDR3 is TGTGCCAGTAGTATACAGGGGGCCAGGAACACTGAAGCTTTCTTT. Translating gives CASSIQGARNTEAFF.

The V gene is TRBV7-2, the J gene TRBJ1-5; no firm D call. Germline CDR1 reads SGHTA; CDR2 reads FQGNSA. V was cut by 5 bases and J by 4 bases, with 15 bases left in between. This CDR3 region has 15 residues. The CDR3 region is CASSTDRDLNQPQHF. The CDR3 DNA reads TGTGCCAGCAGCACGGACCGGGATCTTAATCAGCCCCAGCATTTT.

The chain links TRBV5-1 to TRBJ1-1, with 8 positions matching TRBD1. The length of the CDR3 is 14 residues. The germline V gene encodes CDR1 SGHRS and CDR2 YFSETQ. V shed 0 bases and J 3 bases; nucleotides not matched to a gene: 1. CDR3 protein: CASSLETGDTEAFF. The CDR3 DNA follows: TGCGCCAGCAGCTTGGAGACAGGGGACACTGAAGCTTTCTTT.

This clone has just a few counts. V is TRBV19 and J is TRBJ2-7; 10 nucleotides line up with TRBD2. With 5 bases clipped from V and 3 bases from J, the junction kept 4 bases outside the gene matches. The CDR3 has 14 amino acids. Germline loops: CDR1 LNHDA, CDR2 SQIVND (reference sequence). The CDR3 loop reads CASSPIAGGYEQYF. CDR3 coding DNA: TGTGCCAGTAGTCCCATAGCGGGAGGCTACGAGCAGTACTTC.

As DNA, the CDR3 is TGTGCCAGCAGCGCGACAGGGGTCCCCTCCTACAATGAGCAGTTCTTC. This codes for CASSATGVPSYNEQFF. The chain joins TRBV7-3 to TRBJ2-1, with 8 nucleotides matching TRBD1. The V gene end was trimmed by 5 bases and the J gene end by 0 bases; junction bases not matched to a gene: 6. Germline loops: CDR1 SGHTA, CDR2 FQGTGA. CDR3 length equals 16 residues.

The CDR3: CASSFAGRTLGNTEAFF. The CDR3 nucleotides are TGTGCCAGCAGTTTCGCCGGTAGGACATTGGGGAACACTGAAGCTTTCTTT. This chain uses TRBV28 with TRBJ1-1; a weak D match, TRBD1 (5 bases). The CDR3 consists of 17 residues. V dropped 3 bases and J dropped 1 base, with 18 bases sitting between them. Germline CDR1 is MDHEN and CDR2 is SYDVKM.